The TCR beta chain under discussion was sequenced for a study of shared clonotypes between healthy human individuals. The study, taken as a whole, reports: Sampling included only blood; tissue repertoires likely differ. Clonotype sharing levels among donors were expected to vary with sequencing depth.

As concerns this clone: The target antigen is unknown.

Trimming took 5 bases from V and 2 from J, leaving 14 bases between them. The CDR3 loop spans 15 amino acids. The germline CDR1 and CDR2 sequences are SGHTA and FQGNSA. Roughly 300 ng DNA, tens of thousands of T cell genomes, went into unsorted PBMC replicate PCRs. Ten immunoSEQ deep assay plates were used by the authors to sequence unsorted PBMC DNA. Clones were read by immunoSEQ multiplex PCR, and TCRdb kept only the in-frame ones, dropping some. The sample has 450,000 to 600,000 clones, approximately 85% seen once. The source is a woman between 40 and 50 years old in good health. Some clones in this sample may be carry-over from other donors' samples. V usage is TRBV7-2 and J usage is TRBJ2-3, with D possibly matching TRBD1 (5 bases). The source material was PBMCs. The CDR3 sequence is CASSQRQSLTDTQYF. The CDR3 region has the DNA TGTGCCAGCAGCCAAAGACAGTCACTCACAGATACGCAGTATTTT.